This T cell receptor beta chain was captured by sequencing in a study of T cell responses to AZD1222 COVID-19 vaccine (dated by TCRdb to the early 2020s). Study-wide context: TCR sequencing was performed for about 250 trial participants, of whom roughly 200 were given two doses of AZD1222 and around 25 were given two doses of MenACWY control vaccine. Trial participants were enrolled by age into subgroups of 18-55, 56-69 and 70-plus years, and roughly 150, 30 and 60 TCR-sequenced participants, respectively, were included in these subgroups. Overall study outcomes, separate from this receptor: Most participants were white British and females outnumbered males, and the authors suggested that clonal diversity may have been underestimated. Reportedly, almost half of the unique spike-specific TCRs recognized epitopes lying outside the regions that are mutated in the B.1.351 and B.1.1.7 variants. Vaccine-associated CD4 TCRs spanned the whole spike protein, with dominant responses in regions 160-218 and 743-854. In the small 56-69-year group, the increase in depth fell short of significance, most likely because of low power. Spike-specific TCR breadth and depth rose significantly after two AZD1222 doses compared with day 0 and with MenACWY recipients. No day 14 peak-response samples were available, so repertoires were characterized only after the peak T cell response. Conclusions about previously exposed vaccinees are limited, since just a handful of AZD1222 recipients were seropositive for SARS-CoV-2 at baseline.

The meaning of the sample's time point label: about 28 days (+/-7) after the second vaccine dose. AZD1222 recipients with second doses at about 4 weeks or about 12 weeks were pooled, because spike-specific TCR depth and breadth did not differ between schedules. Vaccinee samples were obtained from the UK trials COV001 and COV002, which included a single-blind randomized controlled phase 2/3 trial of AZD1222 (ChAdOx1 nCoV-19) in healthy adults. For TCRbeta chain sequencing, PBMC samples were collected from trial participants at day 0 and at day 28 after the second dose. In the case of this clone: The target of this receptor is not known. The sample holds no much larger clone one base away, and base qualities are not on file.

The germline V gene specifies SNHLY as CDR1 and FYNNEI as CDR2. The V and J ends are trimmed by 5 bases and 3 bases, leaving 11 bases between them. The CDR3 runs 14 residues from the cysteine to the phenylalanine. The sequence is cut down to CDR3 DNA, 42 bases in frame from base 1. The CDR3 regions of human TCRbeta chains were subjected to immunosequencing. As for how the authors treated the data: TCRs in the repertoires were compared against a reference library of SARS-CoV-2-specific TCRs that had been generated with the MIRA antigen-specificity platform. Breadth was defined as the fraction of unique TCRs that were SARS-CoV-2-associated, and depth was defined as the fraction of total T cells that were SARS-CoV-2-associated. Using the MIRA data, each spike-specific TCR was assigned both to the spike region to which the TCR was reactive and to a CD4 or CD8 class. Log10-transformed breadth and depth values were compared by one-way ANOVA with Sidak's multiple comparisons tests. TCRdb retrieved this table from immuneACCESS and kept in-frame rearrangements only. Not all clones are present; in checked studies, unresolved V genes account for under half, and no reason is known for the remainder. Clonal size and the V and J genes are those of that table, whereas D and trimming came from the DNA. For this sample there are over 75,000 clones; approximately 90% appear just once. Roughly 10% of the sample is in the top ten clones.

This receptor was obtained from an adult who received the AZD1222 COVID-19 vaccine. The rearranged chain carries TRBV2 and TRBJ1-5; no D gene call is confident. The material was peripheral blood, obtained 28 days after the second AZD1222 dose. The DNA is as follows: TGTGCCAGCAGTCCCTTCCTGTACAATCAGCCCCAGCATTTT. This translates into CASSPFLYNQPQHF.